This T cell receptor beta chain came from a study of blood T cell repertoires in COVID-19. On the study more broadly: Collection of acute and convalescent COVID-19 samples took place in the United States, Italy and Spain.

This CDR3 region has 16 residues. From germline, CDR1 is SNHLY and CDR2 FYNNEI. Trimming pared 1 base from V and 6 bases from J, leaving 16 bases between. Measured with immunoSEQ multiplex PCR; TCRdb has only the in-frame clones, and not every one. The sample holds approximately 61,000 clones; 77% are singletons and the top ten take 25% to 40%. Specimen: peripheral blood. This chain connects TRBV2 to TRBJ2-4, with D possibly TRBD1 on 5 matching bases. The sequence was collected from a human donor in a cohort sampled during active COVID-19. The chain's CDR3 is CASSEETQVGLNIQYF. The CDR3, as DNA: TGTGCCAGCAGTGAAGAGACACAGGTCGGGTTAAACATTCAGTACTTC. The full variable domain, rest sourced from reference TRBV2 and TRBJ2-4, is EPEVTQTPSHQVTQMGQEVILRCVPISNHLYFYWYRQILGQKVEFLVSFYNNEISEKSEIFDDQFSVERPDGSNFTLKIRSTKLEDSAMYFCASSEETQVGLNIQYFGAGTRLSVL.